This T cell receptor beta chain was retrieved from a study of T-cell memory formation after mild COVID-19. Findings and limits, study-wide: The study detected some responding clones in pre-infection memory, suggesting cross-reactive memory joined. Mostly located in CM and EM were contracting CD4+ clones, with contracting CD8+ clones located in EMRA.

V lost 4 bases and J 9 bases, leaving 19 bases between the germline ends. This CDR3 comprises 14 residues. Germline V gene lookup returns CDR1 LGHDT and CDR2 YNNKEL (reference sequence). TCRdb re-called the 5' RACE reads through MiXCR, storing one row per CDR3 protein. Among around 370,000 distinct CDR3 sequences, around 21% were seen once, and the ten largest hold approximately 13%. This clonotype was counted between two and nine times. Its antigen is unknown. The V and J genes are TRBV3-1 and TRBJ2-7, with TRBD2 as a possible D gene (7 bases). This TCR derives from an adult woman who had mild COVID-19 (a few samples of this study predate the infection). Cell type and time point are not known. The sample comprised PBMCs or a T cell subset sorted from them (not recorded which). The CDR3 sequence: CASSPGGGASGQYF. As DNA, the CDR3 is TGTGCCAGCAGCCCCGGTGGGGGGGCGTCCGGGCAGTACTTC.